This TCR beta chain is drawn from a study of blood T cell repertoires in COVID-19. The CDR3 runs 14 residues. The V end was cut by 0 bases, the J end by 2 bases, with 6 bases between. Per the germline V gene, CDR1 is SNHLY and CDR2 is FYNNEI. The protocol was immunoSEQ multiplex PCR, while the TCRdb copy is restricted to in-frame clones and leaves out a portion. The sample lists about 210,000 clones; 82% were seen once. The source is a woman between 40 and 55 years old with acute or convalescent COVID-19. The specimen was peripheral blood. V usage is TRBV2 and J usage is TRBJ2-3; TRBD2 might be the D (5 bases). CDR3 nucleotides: TGTGCCAGCAGTGAAGCTAGCGCCACAGATACGCAGTATTTT. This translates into CASSEASATDTQYF.